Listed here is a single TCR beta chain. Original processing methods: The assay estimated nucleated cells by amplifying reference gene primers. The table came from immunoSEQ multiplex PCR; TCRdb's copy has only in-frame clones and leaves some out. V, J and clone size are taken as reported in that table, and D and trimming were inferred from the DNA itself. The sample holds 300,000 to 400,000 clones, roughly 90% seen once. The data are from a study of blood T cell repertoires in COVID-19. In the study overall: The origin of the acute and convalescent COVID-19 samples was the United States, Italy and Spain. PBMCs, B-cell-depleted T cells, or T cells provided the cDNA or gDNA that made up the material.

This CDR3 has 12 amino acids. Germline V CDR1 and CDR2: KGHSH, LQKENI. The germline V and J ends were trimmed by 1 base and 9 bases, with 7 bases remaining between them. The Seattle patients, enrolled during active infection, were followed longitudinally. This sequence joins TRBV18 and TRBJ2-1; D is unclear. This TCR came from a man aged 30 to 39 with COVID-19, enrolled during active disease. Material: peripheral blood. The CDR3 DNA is TGTGCCAGCTCACCACGGTTTAGTGAGCAGTTCTTC. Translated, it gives CASSPRFSEQFF.